These T cell receptor beta chains were read from a single sample in a study of blood T cell repertoires in COVID-19. Some clones are missing from TCRdb's copy, which holds only in-frame ones; the method was immunoSEQ multiplex PCR. The top ten clones hold roughly 4.1% of a sample with hundreds of thousands of clones, 85% to 90% of them seen once. Sequences were obtained from peripheral blood. The receptor source for this set is a man in his fifties with acute or convalescent COVID-19. Each CDR3 is given with its conserved first and last residue. Each record gives: J gene, V gene, D gene, clone size, CDR3 protein, CDR3 DNA. D genes are given only for firm matches. The size entry is marked missing in some rows and otherwise reads once, few, many or a size class.

j_gene: TRBJ1-4; v_gene: TRBV6-5; d_gene: -; abundance: -; CDR3aa: CASRQGEKLFF; CDR3nt: TGTGCCAGCCGTCAGGGTGAAAAACTGTTTTTT
j_gene: TRBJ1-2; v_gene: TRBV11-2; d_gene: -; abundance: -; CDR3aa: CASSLEGPYGYTF; CDR3nt: TGTGCCAGCAGCTTAGAGGGCCCCTATGGCTACACCTTC
j_gene: TRBJ1-1; v_gene: TRBV25-1; d_gene: -; abundance: -; CDR3aa: CASTEGGALRPEAFF; CDR3nt: TGTGCCAGCACTGAGGGAGGGGCCCTAAGGCCTGAAGCTTTCTTT
j_gene: TRBJ1-2; v_gene: TRBV5-8; d_gene: TRBD1; abundance: -; CDR3aa: CASSLGQGRIGYGYTF; CDR3nt: TGTGCCAGCAGCTTGGGACAGGGAAGGATCGGGTATGGCTACACCTTC
j_gene: TRBJ1-1; v_gene: TRBV10-1; d_gene: -; abundance: -; CDR3aa: CASSGTVNTEAFF; CDR3nt: TGCGCCAGCAGTGGGACAGTGAACACTGAAGCTTTCTTT
j_gene: TRBJ2-2; v_gene: TRBV6-5; d_gene: -; abundance: -; CDR3aa: CASSYSTYTGELFF; CDR3nt: TGTGCCAGCAGTTACTCGACTTACACCGGGGAGCTGTTTTTT
j_gene: TRBJ2-3; v_gene: TRBV19; d_gene: TRBD1; abundance: -; CDR3aa: CASSIDLPAGTGGTDTQYF; CDR3nt: TGTGCCAGTAGTATAGATCTTCCCGCCGGGACAGGGGGCACAGATACGCAGTATTTT
j_gene: TRBJ1-1; v_gene: TRBV11-2; d_gene: TRBD1; abundance: once; CDR3aa: CASGQGATEAFF; CDR3nt: TGTGCCAGTGGGCAGGGGGCCACTGAAGCTTTCTTT
j_gene: TRBJ1-1; v_gene: TRBV3-1/TRBV3-2; d_gene: -; abundance: few; CDR3aa: CASSQGRVGTEAFF; CDR3nt: TGTGCCAGCAGCCAAGGCAGGGTCGGCACTGAAGCTTTCTTT
j_gene: TRBJ2-1; v_gene: TRBV7-2; d_gene: TRBD2; abundance: -; CDR3aa: CASSLVPGLAGGPDNEQFF; CDR3nt: TGTGCCAGCAGCTTAGTCCCGGGACTAGCGGGGGGGCCTGACAATGAGCAGTTCTTC
j_gene: TRBJ1-2; v_gene: TRBV5-5; d_gene: -; abundance: -; CDR3aa: CASSPTPGEGRYGYTF; CDR3nt: TGTGCCAGCAGCCCAACCCCCGGGGAGGGAAGGTATGGCTACACCTTC
j_gene: TRBJ2-7; v_gene: TRBV6-1; d_gene: TRBD2; abundance: -; CDR3aa: CASSEALLGTRIYEQYF; CDR3nt: TGTGCCAGCAGTGAAGCGCTTCTGGGGACTAGGATCTACGAGCAGTACTTC
j_gene: TRBJ1-5; v_gene: TRBV5-1; d_gene: -; abundance: few; CDR3aa: CASSLTQGGQPQHF; CDR3nt: TGCGCCAGCAGCTTGACTCAAGGGGGTCAGCCCCAGCATTTT
j_gene: TRBJ1-4; v_gene: TRBV5-1; d_gene: -; abundance: -; CDR3aa: CASSPWSRGAATNEKLFF; CDR3nt: TGCGCCAGCAGCCCCTGGAGTCGGGGGGCTGCAACTAATGAAAAACTGTTTTTT
j_gene: TRBJ1-1; v_gene: TRBV6-5; d_gene: -; abundance: once; CDR3aa: CASRKRSGGTEAFF; CDR3nt: TGTGCCAGCCGGAAACGAAGCGGGGGTACTGAAGCTTTCTTT
j_gene: TRBJ1-1; v_gene: TRBV5-1; d_gene: -; abundance: -; CDR3aa: CASTTQAGNTEAFF; CDR3nt: TGCGCCAGCACCACACAGGCCGGGAACACTGAAGCTTTCTTT
j_gene: TRBJ1-2; v_gene: TRBV12-5; d_gene: -; abundance: -; CDR3aa: CASGWTAEVFSYTF; CDR3nt: TGTGCTAGTGGTTGGACGGCGGAGGTCTTCAGCTACACCTTC
j_gene: TRBJ2-3; v_gene: TRBV5-1; d_gene: -; abundance: -; CDR3aa: CASRPRVAASTDTQYF; CDR3nt: TGCGCCAGCAGACCGAGGGTAGCGGCTAGCACAGATACGCAGTATTTT
j_gene: TRBJ2-1; v_gene: TRBV7-6; d_gene: -; abundance: once; CDR3aa: CASSLTGQDYNEQFF; CDR3nt: TGTGCCAGCAGCCTAACAGGTCAAGACTACAATGAGCAGTTCTTC
j_gene: TRBJ2-1; v_gene: TRBV5-4; d_gene: TRBD2; abundance: -; CDR3aa: CASSLLVLAGDFNEQFF; CDR3nt: TGTGCCAGCAGCTTGCTTGTCCTAGCGGGGGATTTTAATGAGCAGTTCTTC
j_gene: TRBJ2-1; v_gene: TRBV14; d_gene: -; abundance: -; CDR3aa: CASSQEASDSYNEQFF; CDR3nt: TGTGCCAGCAGCCAAGAAGCGTCTGACTCCTACAATGAGCAGTTCTTC
j_gene: TRBJ1-5; v_gene: TRBV20-1; d_gene: -; abundance: few; CDR3aa: CSASLRGGGNQPQHF; CDR3nt: TGCAGTGCTAGTCTTCGGGGAGGTGGCAATCAGCCCCAGCATTTT
j_gene: TRBJ1-2; v_gene: TRBV9; d_gene: -; abundance: -; CDR3aa: CASSVGGGDINYGYTF; CDR3nt: TGTGCCAGCAGCGTAGGTGGGGGGGACATTAACTATGGCTACACCTTC
j_gene: TRBJ1-2; v_gene: TRBV10-3; d_gene: TRBD1; abundance: -; CDR3aa: CAISEAGGGYGYTF; CDR3nt: TGTGCCATCAGTGAGGCAGGGGGTGGTTATGGCTACACCTTC
j_gene: TRBJ2-5; v_gene: TRBV18; d_gene: TRBD1; abundance: -; CDR3aa: CASSPTGLQETQYF; CDR3nt: TGTGCCAGCTCACCGACAGGGCTCCAAGAGACCCAGTACTTC
j_gene: TRBJ1-6; v_gene: TRBV6-5; d_gene: -; abundance: -; CDR3aa: CASSRGSHNSPLHF; CDR3nt: TGTGCCAGCAGTCGCGGAAGTCATAATTCACCCCTCCACTTT
j_gene: TRBJ2-7; v_gene: TRBV5-6; d_gene: TRBD1; abundance: -; CDR3aa: CASSLDRYEQYF; CDR3nt: TGTGCCAGCAGCCTGGACAGGTACGAGCAGTACTTC
j_gene: TRBJ1-1; v_gene: TRBV7-6; d_gene: -; abundance: -; CDR3aa: CASSFGKDSMNTEAFF; CDR3nt: TGTGCCAGCAGCTTTGGCAAGGACAGCATGAACACTGAAGCTTTCTTT
j_gene: TRBJ1-5; v_gene: TRBV19; d_gene: TRBD1; abundance: -; CDR3aa: CASKTYLTGQQPQHF; CDR3nt: TGTGCCAGTAAGACCTACCTGACAGGGCAACAGCCCCAGCATTTT
j_gene: TRBJ1-4; v_gene: TRBV13; d_gene: -; abundance: -; CDR3aa: CASTPPRRDEKLFF; CDR3nt: TGTGCCAGCACCCCTCCTCGGAGGGATGAAAAACTGTTTTTT
j_gene: TRBJ2-7; v_gene: TRBV2; d_gene: -; abundance: few; CDR3aa: CASRGNLEGSSYEQYF; CDR3nt: TGTGCCAGCAGGGGCAATTTGGAGGGGAGCTCCTACGAGCAGTACTTC
j_gene: TRBJ1-2; v_gene: TRBV6-5; d_gene: TRBD1; abundance: once; CDR3aa: CASRSPGQAMRLTF; CDR3nt: TGTGCCAGCAGGTCCCCGGGACAGGCTATGAGACTCACCTTC
j_gene: TRBJ1-1; v_gene: TRBV19; d_gene: TRBD1; abundance: -; CDR3aa: CASSNPGTGPMNTEAFF; CDR3nt: TGTGCCAGTAGCAACCCCGGGACAGGGCCTATGAACACTGAAGCTTTCTTT
j_gene: TRBJ2-3; v_gene: TRBV10-3; d_gene: TRBD1; abundance: -; CDR3aa: CAAATGRDTQYF; CDR3nt: TGTGCCGCCGCGACAGGGCGCGATACGCAGTATTTT
j_gene: TRBJ1-1; v_gene: TRBV30; d_gene: TRBD1; abundance: -; CDR3aa: CAGQGRNTEAFF; CDR3nt: TGTGCCGGACAGGGGAGGAACACTGAAGCTTTCTTT
j_gene: TRBJ1-2; v_gene: TRBV12-3/TRBV12-4; d_gene: -; abundance: -; CDR3aa: CASIPRQGYGYTF; CDR3nt: TGTGCCAGCATCCCCCGGCAGGGCTATGGCTACACCTTC
j_gene: TRBJ1-6; v_gene: TRBV27; d_gene: TRBD1; abundance: once; CDR3aa: CASSLLDRGSVSYNSPLHF; CDR3nt: TGTGCCAGCAGTCTCCTCGACAGGGGCTCCGTATCCTATAATTCACCCCTCCACTTT
j_gene: TRBJ2-5; v_gene: TRBV29-1; d_gene: -; abundance: -; CDR3aa: CSVVLTGDQETQYF; CDR3nt: TGCAGCGTTGTTCTGACCGGAGACCAAGAGACCCAGTACTTC
j_gene: TRBJ1-2; v_gene: TRBV5-1; d_gene: TRBD1; abundance: once; CDR3aa: CASSAGQANYGYTF; CDR3nt: TGCGCCAGCAGCGCGGGACAGGCTAACTATGGCTACACCTTC
j_gene: TRBJ1-1; v_gene: TRBV5-8; d_gene: -; abundance: -; CDR3aa: CASSFRTVEAFF; CDR3nt: TGTGCCAGCAGCTTCAGGACAGTTGAAGCTTTCTTT
j_gene: TRBJ2-4; v_gene: TRBV29-1; d_gene: TRBD2; abundance: -; CDR3aa: CSVEAGGRAKNIQYF; CDR3nt: TGCAGCGTTGAAGCGGGGGGGCGAGCCAAAAACATTCAGTACTTC
j_gene: TRBJ1-2; v_gene: TRBV25-1; d_gene: TRBD1; abundance: -; CDR3aa: CASSALGTGVKGYTF; CDR3nt: TGTGCCAGCAGTGCGTTGGGGACAGGGGTTAAGGGCTACACCTTC
j_gene: TRBJ1-5; v_gene: TRBV2; d_gene: TRBD1; abundance: -; CDR3aa: CASPGQGHQPQHF; CDR3nt: TGTGCCAGTCCGGGACAGGGACATCAGCCCCAGCATTTT
j_gene: TRBJ2-5; v_gene: TRBV10-1; d_gene: TRBD1; abundance: once; CDR3aa: CATSIGGQGQETQYF; CDR3nt: TGCGCCACCTCCATAGGGGGACAGGGGCAAGAGACCCAGTACTTC
j_gene: TRBJ1-3; v_gene: TRBV11-2; d_gene: -; abundance: few; CDR3aa: CASSSTRKGNTIYF; CDR3nt: TGTGCCAGCAGCTCAACCAGGAAAGGAAACACCATATATTTT